This section outlines one TCR beta chain sequence together with its context. Antigen specificity is unknown. Unique molecular identifiers were built into the TCRbeta library. Using its own MiXCR run on the PCR reads, TCRdb lists one record per CDR3 protein. The sample consists of just over 950,000 distinct CDR3 sequences, around 30% of them appearing once. V lost 4 bases and J 0 bases, leaving 17 bases between the germline ends. The CDR3 loop spans 17 amino acids. Germline CDR1 reads SGDLS; CDR2 reads YYNGEE. This sample is drawn from a study of T-cell reconstitution after alpha-beta-depleted transplantation in children. Broader study findings: Surviving recipient cells, namely T cells and thymic progenitors, were the source of high day-60 TCRbeta diversity in some patients.

The sample was PBMCs, mostly from graft donor cells, taken 360 days after TCRalphabeta/CD19-depleted stem cell transplant. The chain is built from TRBV9 and TRBJ2-1; D is possibly TRBD1 or TRBD2 (5 bases each). The clonotype comes from a boy less than two years old who had a stem cell transplant for SCID, so the T cells may come from the graft donor. DNA for the CDR3: TGTGCCAGCAGCTCAGCTATCGGGGCCAGCTCCTACAATGAGCAGTTCTTC. Amino acid sequence: CASSSAIGASSYNEQFF.